This TCR beta chain was observed in a study of OX40 agonist ivuxolimab in advanced cancers. V was pared by 5 bases and J by 0 bases, with 5 bases between. The germline CDR1 and CDR2 sequences are GTSNPN and SVGIG (reference sequence). The CDR3 length is 12 residues. Repertoires were generated with immunoSEQ multiplex PCR, while TCRdb's copy carries only in-frame clones and drops some. This sample carries some 30,000 clones, over 85% of them seen once, and the ten largest clones take 0.8% to 1%. This TCR was recovered from an adult with an advanced solid tumor such as melanoma, head and neck, liver or kidney cancer. The chain couples TRBV30 to TRBJ2-4; no clear D. This material consisted of CD4+ or CD8+ T cells sorted from blood, taken in a trial of the OX40 agonist ivuxolimab. DNA for the CDR3: TGTGCCTGGCGGCTAGCCAAAAACATTCAGTACTTC. It is translated as CAWRLAKNIQYF.